The TCR beta chain under discussion was sequenced for a study of cytotoxic CD8 clonotypes in ibrutinib-treated CLL. Whole-study context: The patients, about a dozen relapsed/refractory and 15 treatment-naive, included approximately 18 who were IGHV unmutated. Responses: approximately 25 partial, 2 complete; after median about 68 months, approximately 15 stayed remitted, some twelve progressed.

Measured with immunoSEQ multiplex PCR; TCRdb has only the in-frame clones, and not every one. The sample lists about 130,000 clones, around 80% occurring once. Regarding the study as a whole: Measured clonality at baseline was greater than in age-matched healthy donors and tracked with circulating CD8+ T-cell counts.

There are 12 residues in the CDR3. Germline CDR1 is SEHNR and CDR2 is FQNEAQ (reference sequence). V lost 4 bases to trimming and J lost 8 bases, with 6 bases between them. A note on this clone: The target antigen is unknown.

This receptor was identified in a human donor with chronic lymphocytic leukemia. This specimen consisted of PBMCs, obtained after 24 months of ibrutinib treatment. The chain uses TRBV7-9 and TRBJ1-6; D is undetermined. The CDR3 DNA sequence: TGTGCCAGCAGCTCAGGTGATTCACCCCTCCACTTT. This codes for CASSSGDSPLHF.